The text below deals with one T cell receptor (beta chain). Its specificity is not known. These data come from a study of T cell responses to AZD1222 COVID-19 vaccine. Assay used: immunoSEQ multiplex PCR; TCRdb lists only in-frame clones, some missing. The sample yields approximately 70,000 clones, around 86% seen once. Points from the study as a whole: Regions 160-218 and 743-854 held dominance among vaccine-associated CD4 TCRs, which spanned spike. It was only a handful of AZD1222 recipients who were seropositive at baseline.

The starting material was peripheral blood, obtained on day 0 of AZD1222 vaccination. This receptor was obtained from an adult in good health.

The CDR3 reads CASSFSGQEAFF. The CDR3 region has the DNA TGTGCCAGCAGCTTTAGTGGACAGGAAGCTTTCTTT. The rearrangement joins TRBV5-5 to TRBJ1-1; a possible D gene is TRBD1 (6 bases). Between the trimmed V and J ends, which lost 2 bases and 8 bases, there was a span of 10 bases. The CDR3 runs to 12 residues. Germline-derived CDR1 and CDR2 are SGHKS and YYEKEE (reference sequence).